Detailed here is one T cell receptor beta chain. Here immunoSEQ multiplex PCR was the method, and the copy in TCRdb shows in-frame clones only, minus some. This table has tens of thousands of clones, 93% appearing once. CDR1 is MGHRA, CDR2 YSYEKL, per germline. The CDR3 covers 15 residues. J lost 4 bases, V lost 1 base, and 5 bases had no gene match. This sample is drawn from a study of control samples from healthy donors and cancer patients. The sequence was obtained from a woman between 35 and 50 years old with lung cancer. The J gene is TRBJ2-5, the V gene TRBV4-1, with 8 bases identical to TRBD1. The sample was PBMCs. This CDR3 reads CASSQVAGGLETQYF. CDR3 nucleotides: TGCGCCAGCAGCCAAGTGGCAGGGGGCCTAGAGACCCAGTACTTC.